This T cell receptor (beta chain) was retrieved from a study of identical twins. MiXCR, run by TCRdb on the 5' RACE reads, gives a single entry per CDR3 protein. The data show 350,000 to 500,000 distinct CDR3 sequences, with under 20% seen just once and approximately 12% held by the top ten. On this clonotype itself: Its matching antigen is unknown.

Trimming left V 3 bases short and J 7 bases short, with 12 bases between. This CDR3 is built from 14 residues. Germline values: CDR1 SEHNR, CDR2 FQNEAQ (reference sequence). Study-level findings and limits: Sharing of beta out-of-frame sequences by twins showed a weaker excess. Cross-sectional statistics, not tracking of the same donors, supported the conclusions.

V usage is TRBV7-9 and J usage is TRBJ1-4, with D unresolved. Sequencing used naive T cells sorted from blood. The receptor comes from a man between 45 and 60 years old in good health. CDR3 protein: CASSFPGGVEKLFF. DNA for the CDR3: TGTGCCAGCAGCTTCCCGGGCGGGGTTGAAAAACTGTTTTTT. The complete variable domain, with remaining parts taken from reference TRBV7-9 and TRBJ1-4, reads DTGVSQNPRHKITKRGQNVTFRCDPISEHNRLYWYRQTLGQGPEFLTYFQNEAQLEKSRLLSDRFSAERPKGSFSTLEIQRTEQGDSAMYLCASSFPGGVEKLFFGSGTQLSVL.